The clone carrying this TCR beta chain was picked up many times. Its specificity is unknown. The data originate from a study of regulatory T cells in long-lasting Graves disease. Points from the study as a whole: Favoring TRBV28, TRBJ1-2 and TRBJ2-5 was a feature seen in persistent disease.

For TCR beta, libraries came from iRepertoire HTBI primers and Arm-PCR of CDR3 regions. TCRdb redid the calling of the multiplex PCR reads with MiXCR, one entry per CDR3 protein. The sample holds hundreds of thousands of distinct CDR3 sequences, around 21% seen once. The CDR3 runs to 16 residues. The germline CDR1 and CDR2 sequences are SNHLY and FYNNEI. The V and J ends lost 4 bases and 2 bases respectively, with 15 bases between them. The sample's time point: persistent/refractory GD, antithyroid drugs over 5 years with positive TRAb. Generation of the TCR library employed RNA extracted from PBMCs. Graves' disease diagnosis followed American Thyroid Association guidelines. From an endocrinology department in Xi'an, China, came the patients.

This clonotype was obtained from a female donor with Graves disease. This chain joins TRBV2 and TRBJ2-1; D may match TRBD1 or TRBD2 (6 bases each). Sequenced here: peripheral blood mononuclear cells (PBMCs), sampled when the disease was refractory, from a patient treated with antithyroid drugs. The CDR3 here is CASSGSGGTTYNEQFF. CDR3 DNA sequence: TGTGCCAGCAGTGGGTCTGGGGGGACAACCTACAATGAGCAGTTCTTC.